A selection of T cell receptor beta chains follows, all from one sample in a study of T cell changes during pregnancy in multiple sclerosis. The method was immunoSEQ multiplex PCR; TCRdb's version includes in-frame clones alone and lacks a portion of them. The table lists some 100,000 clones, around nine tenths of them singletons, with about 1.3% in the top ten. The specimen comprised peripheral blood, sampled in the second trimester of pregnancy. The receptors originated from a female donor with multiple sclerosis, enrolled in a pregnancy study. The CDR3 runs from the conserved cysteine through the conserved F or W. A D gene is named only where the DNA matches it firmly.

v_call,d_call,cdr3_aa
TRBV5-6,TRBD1,CASSRDRGKNEQFF
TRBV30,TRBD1,CAWSRDRVVKNIQYF
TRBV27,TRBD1,CASSLSGTGGSYNSPLHF
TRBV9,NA,CASSVVGQNTEAFF
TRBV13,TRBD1,CASSLVGQGARTGELFF
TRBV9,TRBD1,CASSAGTGEGNTIYF
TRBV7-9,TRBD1,CASSLGTGDGYTF
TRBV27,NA,CASKPDPGSNTEAFF
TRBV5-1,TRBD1,CASSADRGQGYTF
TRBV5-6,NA,CASSLGVRSLSNQPQHF
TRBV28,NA,CASSGGAKNIQYF
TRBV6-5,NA,CASSYRADYGYTF
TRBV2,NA,CASSLRERSNQPQHF
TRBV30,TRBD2,CAWRSPGLAGGPPEQYF
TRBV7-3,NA,CASSLAHGEQFF
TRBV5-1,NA,CASSSRGGPAEAFF
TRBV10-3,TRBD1,CAISGQGIPYEQYF
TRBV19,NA,CASSNSTDTQYF
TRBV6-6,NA,CASSYVDRFYEQYF
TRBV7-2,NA,CASSLGPGGQGNSPLHF
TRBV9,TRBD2,CASSWGTSGPDTQYF
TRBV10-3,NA,CAIRLGPGETQYF